This T cell receptor (beta chain) was obtained from a study of cytomegalovirus exposure and HLA in healthy donors. TCRdb keeps only in-frame clones here, not all; method: immunoSEQ multiplex PCR. Here the sample spans more than 60,000 clones, approximately 90% being singletons. This clone occurred once. The donors formed part of the approximately 120-subject validation cohort, distinct from the approximately 670-subject first cohort. Specimen: PBMCs. This sequence was found in a woman aged 18-29 years in good health and CMV-seronegative.

The CDR3 here is CASSVSQFYGYTF. Here the CDR3 DNA reads TGTGCCAGCAGTGTCAGTCAATTCTATGGCTACACCTTC. The V gene is TRBV2, the J gene TRBJ1-2; D is undetermined. This CDR3 comprises 13 residues. CDR1 SNHLY and CDR2 FYNNEI come from the germline V gene. V was cut by 4 bases and J by 4 bases, with 10 bases left in between.